This T cell receptor (beta chain) is drawn from a study of lymphopenia after photon versus proton radiotherapy. Here immunoSEQ multiplex PCR was the method, and the copy in TCRdb shows in-frame clones only, minus some. The table lists about 26,000 clones, around 83% of them singletons, with around 5.3% in the top ten. Study conclusions and caveats: Post-nadir diversity loss with photons came from oligoclonal expansion, particularly CD8+ Temra cells. Post-nadir TCR diversity decline inversely tracked overall survival among those who died.

In its sample, this clone was seen a few times. Antigen unknown. This receptor was obtained from a man younger than 40 with gastric cancer. Sequenced here: peripheral blood, sampled from a patient treated with photon-based radiotherapy.

For the CDR3, the DNA is TGCGCCAGCAGCTCGGGACAGCCGAATCAGCCCCAGCATTTT. As protein: CASSSGQPNQPQHF. V and J are TRBV5-1 and TRBJ1-5; 7 bases line up with TRBD1. Germline lookup yields CDR1 SGHRS and CDR2 YFSETQ. The CDR3 runs to 14 residues. The junction had 4 bases not matched to a gene; V was cut back by 3 bases and J by 4 bases.